This TCR beta chain was captured in a study of naive and memory T cell subsets. The study, taken as a whole, reports: Naive repertoires, especially CD8, held a few larger clonotypes, possibly memory cells re-expressing CD45RA.

This clonotype has just one count. What it binds is not known. A single base separates this from a much larger clone, so it may be a read error. An equimolar mix of two oligonucleotides served as the beta constant-region primer for TRBC1 and TRBC2. The ligated cDNA underwent four PCR rounds using SP2 and nested alpha and beta constant-region primers. An oligonucleotide with the SP2 primer and a 12-nucleotide UMI was ligated to the cDNA 3' end. One entry per CDR3 protein, called by TCRdb with MiXCR from the UMI-ligation and nested PCR reads. Of roughly 80,000 distinct CDR3 sequences in the sample, 9% to 9.5% were seen once. This CDR3 contains 14 residues. Germline V gene data show CDR1 as LNHNV and CDR2 as YYDKDF (reference sequence). J gave up 9 bases and V 3 bases, and 8 bases lay outside the gene matches.

Sequencing used naive CD8+ T cells from blood. The source of this sequence is a human donor in good health. The chain uses TRBV15 and TRBJ2-1; TRBD2 matches 7 bases. CDR3 in amino acids: CATSSIILASEQFF. Written as DNA, the CDR3 is TGTGCCACCAGCAGTATCATACTAGCGAGTGAGCAGTTCTTC.